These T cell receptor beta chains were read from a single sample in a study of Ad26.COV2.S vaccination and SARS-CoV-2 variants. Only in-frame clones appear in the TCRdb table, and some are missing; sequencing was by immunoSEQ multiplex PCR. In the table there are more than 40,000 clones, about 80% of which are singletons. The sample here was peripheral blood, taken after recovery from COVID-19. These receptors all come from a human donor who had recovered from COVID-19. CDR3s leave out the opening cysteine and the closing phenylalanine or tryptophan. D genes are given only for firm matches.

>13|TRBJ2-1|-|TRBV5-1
ASSLALGEYNEQF
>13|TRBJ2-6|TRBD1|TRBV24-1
ATGQGFSGANVLT
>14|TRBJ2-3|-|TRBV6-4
ASSDGYRTSTDTQY
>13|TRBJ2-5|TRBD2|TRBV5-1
ASSRLAGTQETQY
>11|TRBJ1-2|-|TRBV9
ASSPPGEAGYT
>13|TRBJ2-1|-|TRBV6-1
ASSEEGFSYNEQF
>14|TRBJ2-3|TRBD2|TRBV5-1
ASSLDVGGPPDTQY
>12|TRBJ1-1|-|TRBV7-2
ASSLFAVDTEAF
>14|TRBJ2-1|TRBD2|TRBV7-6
ASSPTLAGNNNEQF
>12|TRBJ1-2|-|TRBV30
AWRKRDRDYGYT
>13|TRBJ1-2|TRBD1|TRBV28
ASHPGQAFLGGYT
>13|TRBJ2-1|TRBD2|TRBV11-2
ASSLPSGGAGEQF
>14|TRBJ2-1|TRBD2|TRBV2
ASSSKREWARNEQF
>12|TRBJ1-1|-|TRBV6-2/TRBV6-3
ASSYGRAGTEAF
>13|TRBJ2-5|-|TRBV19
ASRAGQNREETQY
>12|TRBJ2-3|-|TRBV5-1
ASSLAAGTDTQY
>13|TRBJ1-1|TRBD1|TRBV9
ASNGQGILNTEAF
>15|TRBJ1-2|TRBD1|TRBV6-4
ASSDGRGQGGNYGYT
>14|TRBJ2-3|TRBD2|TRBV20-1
SASGLAGGSTDTQY
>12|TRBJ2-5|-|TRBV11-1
ASSPSGRGETQY
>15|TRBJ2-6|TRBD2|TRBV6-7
ASTRKAGGTGANVLT
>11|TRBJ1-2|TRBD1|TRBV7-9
ASSPSTGRGYT
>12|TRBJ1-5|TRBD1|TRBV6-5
ASAATGVNQPQH
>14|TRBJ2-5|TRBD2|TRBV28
ASSLNPAGGLETQY
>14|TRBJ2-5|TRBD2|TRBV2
ASNSGLAGPQETQY
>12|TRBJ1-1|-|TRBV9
ASSVVWAGTEAF
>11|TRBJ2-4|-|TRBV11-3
ASSLRFGNIQY
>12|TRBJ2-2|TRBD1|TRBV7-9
ASRDRVDAGELF
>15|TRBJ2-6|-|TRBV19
ASSASMRVSGANVLT
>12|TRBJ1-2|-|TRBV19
ASGDPSGNYGYT
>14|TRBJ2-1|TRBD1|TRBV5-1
ASSLAGQGFYNEQF
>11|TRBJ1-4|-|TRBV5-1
ASSLSSNEKLF
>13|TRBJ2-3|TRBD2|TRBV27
ARGLAGGPEDTQY
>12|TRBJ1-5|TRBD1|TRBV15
ATSRGGGGQPQH
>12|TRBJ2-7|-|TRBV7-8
ASSLLGSGYEQY